This TCR beta chain was captured in a study of EBV T-cell therapy then PD-1 blockade in nasopharyngeal carcinoma. The treatment: AdE1-LMPpoly-expanded autologous EBV-specific T-cell therapy followed by anti-PD-1 nivolumab. This clone was found once. Its target is not known. The data were produced by immunoSEQ multiplex PCR, yet TCRdb's version contains in-frame clones alone and is incomplete. The data show fewer than 25,000 clones, 84% seen once. The sequence was collected from a man in his forties with nasopharyngeal carcinoma. Source: CD8+ T cells from blood, taken at day 61 from a patient whose treatment included autologous EBV-specific T cells and nivolumab.

The CDR3 nucleotides read TGCGCCAGCAGTGGGTCCAGCGGGGGGCCGCGGGAGACCCAGTACTTC. This gives the protein CASSGSSGGPRETQYF. The genes are TRBV10-2 and TRBJ2-5; 9 bases are a match to TRBD2. The CDR3 extends over 16 amino acids. From germline, CDR1 is WSHSY and CDR2 SAAADI. V shed 4 bases and J 5 bases; nucleotides not matched to a gene: 11.